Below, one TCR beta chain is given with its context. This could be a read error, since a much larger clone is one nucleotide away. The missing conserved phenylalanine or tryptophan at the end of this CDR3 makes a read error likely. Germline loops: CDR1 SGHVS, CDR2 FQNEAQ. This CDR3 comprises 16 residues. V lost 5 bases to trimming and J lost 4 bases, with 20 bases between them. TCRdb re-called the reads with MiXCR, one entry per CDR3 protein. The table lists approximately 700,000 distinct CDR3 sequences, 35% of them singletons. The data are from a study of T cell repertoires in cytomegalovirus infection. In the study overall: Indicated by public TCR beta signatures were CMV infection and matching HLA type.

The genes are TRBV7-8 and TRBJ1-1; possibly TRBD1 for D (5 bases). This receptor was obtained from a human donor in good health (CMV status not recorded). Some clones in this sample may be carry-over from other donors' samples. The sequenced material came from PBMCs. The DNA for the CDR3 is TGTGCCAGCAGCCCCCTCGCGGGGGGAGGGAGCACTGAAGCTTTCCTT. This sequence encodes CASSPLAGGGSTEAFL.